This T cell receptor (beta chain) was recorded in a study of T cells in localized non-small cell lung cancer. Study outcomes and limitations: Uninvolved adjacent lung showed peak T cell clonality, exceeding tumor. A single tumor region was sequenced, leaving heterogeneity possible. The study linked higher blood T cell density to longer overall survival. A median about 56 of the top 100 tumor clones appeared in adjacent lung.

Concerning this clone itself: Its antigen is not known.

Method: immunoSEQ multiplex PCR; TCRdb's copy keeps in-frame clones and lacks some. The repertoire holds some 30,000 clones, around 90% seen once, with about 3.2% in the top ten. The CDR3 consists of 16 residues. The trim removed 5 bases at V and 1 base at J, leaving 4 bases unmatched. Germline CDR1 reads MNHNS; CDR2 reads SASEGT. The receptor was derived from a female donor of 60 years or more with stage I lung adenocarcinoma. The input for sequencing was peripheral blood, taken before any cancer treatment. This sequence joins TRBV6-1 and TRBJ2-5; 13 bases align to TRBD2. The CDR3 region is CASSKGTSGTQETQYF. CDR3 DNA: TGTGCCAGCAGTAAAGGGACTAGCGGGACCCAAGAGACCCAGTACTTC.